These 6 T cell receptor beta chains were sequenced from one sample in a study of shared clonotypes between healthy human individuals. Naive CD8 cells were CD45RO-negative, positively selected for CCR7, excluding terminally differentiated effector memory CD45RA+ cells. Data came from immunoSEQ multiplex PCR; TCRdb stores just in-frame clones and leaves some out. The repertoire has around 1.9 million clones, around 93% of them found once; the top ten carry more than 1.5%. The sequenced sample was naive CD8+ T cells from PBMCs. The source is a man aged 18 to 29 in good health. Some clones in this sample may be carry-over from other donors' samples.

V and J are TRBV5-6 and TRBJ2-5; D remains unclear. CDR3 length equals 17 residues. Deletions cut 4 bases from V and 1 base from J, with 20 bases between. Germline assignment: CDR1 SGHDT and CDR2 YYEEEE. CDR3 sequence (DNA): TGTGCCAGCAGCGCCACGAGTCAGGATCACCTCCAAGAGACCCAGTACTTC. It is translated as CASSATSQDHLQETQYF.

The chain combines TRBV6-4 with TRBJ1-5, with 8 bases matching TRBD1. CDR3 length: 19 residues. Germline V CDR1 and CDR2: MRHNA, SNTAGT. J gave up 6 bases and V 0 bases, and 16 bases lay outside the gene matches. The CDR3 DNA follows: TGTGCCAGCAGTGACTCGAATAGCCAGGGGGCTAGTTCTGGTCAGCCCCAGCATTTT. It yields the protein CASSDSNSQGASSGQPQHF.

This sequence joins TRBV7-9 and TRBJ2-5; D tentatively reads TRBD1 or TRBD2 (5 bases each). The germline gives CDR1 SEHNR, CDR2 FQNEAQ (reference sequence). The CDR3 sequence is 14 residues long. V gave up 4 bases and J gave up 5 bases, with 14 bases separating them. The CDR3 bases are TGTGCCAGCAGCTCGACAGTAGGGGACGAGACCCAGTACTTC. It translates to CASSSTVGDETQYF.

This rearrangement joins TRBV7-3 to TRBJ2-1; D possibly uses TRBD1 or TRBD2 (5 bases each). This CDR3 spans 14 amino acids. Germline CDR1 SGHTA, CDR2 FQGTGA. V dropped 5 bases and J dropped 6 bases, with 14 bases sitting between them. CDR3 protein: CASSPRDGANEQFF. CDR3 in DNA: TGTGCCAGCAGCCCCCGGGACGGCGCCAATGAGCAGTTCTTC.

This clone has a single count. The V gene is TRBV9, the J gene TRBJ2-1; D unclear. The CDR3 covers 13 residues. The V and J ends lost 4 bases and 3 bases respectively, with 8 bases between them. Germline V CDR1 and CDR2: SGDLS, YYNGEE. For the CDR3, the DNA is TGTGCCAGCAGCCCCACCGGCTACAATGAGCAGTTCTTC. Residues: CASSPTGYNEQFF.

This chain links TRBV6-1 with TRBJ1-3, with 10 bases fitting TRBD1. CDR1 is MNHNS, CDR2 SASEGT, per germline. The CDR3 has 15 amino acids. With 5 bases clipped from V and 2 bases from J, the junction kept 3 bases outside the gene matches. The chain's CDR3 is CASSRQGATGNTIYF. The CDR3 region has the DNA TGTGCCAGCAGTCGACAGGGGGCAACTGGAAACACCATATATTTT.